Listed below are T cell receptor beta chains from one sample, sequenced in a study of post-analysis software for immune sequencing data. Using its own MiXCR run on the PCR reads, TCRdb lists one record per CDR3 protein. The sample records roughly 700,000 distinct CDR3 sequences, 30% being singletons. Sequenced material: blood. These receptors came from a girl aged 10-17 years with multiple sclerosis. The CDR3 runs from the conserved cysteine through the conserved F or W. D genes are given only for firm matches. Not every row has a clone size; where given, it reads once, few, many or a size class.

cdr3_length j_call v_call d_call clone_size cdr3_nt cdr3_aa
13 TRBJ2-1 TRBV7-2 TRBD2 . TGTGCCAGCCTTTTAGCGGGGGGCAATGAGCAGTTCTTC CASLLAGGNEQFF
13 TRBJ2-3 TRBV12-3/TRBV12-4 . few TGTGCCAGCAGGGGCCGATACACAGATACGCAGTATTTT CASRGRYTDTQYF
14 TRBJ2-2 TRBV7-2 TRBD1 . TGTGCCAGCAGCCCGGACAGGGTGTTTGGGGAGCTGTTTTTT CASSPDRVFGELFF
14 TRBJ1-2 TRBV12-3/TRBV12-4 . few TGTGCCAGCAATTCCTACCCCGGGGAGTATGGCTACACCTTC CASNSYPGEYGYTF
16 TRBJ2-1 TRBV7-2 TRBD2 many TGTGCCAGCAGCCCGACTAGCCCTAGCTCCTACAATGAGCAGTTCTTC CASSPTSPSSYNEQFF
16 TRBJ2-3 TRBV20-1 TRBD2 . TGCAGTGCTAGAGGGACTAGCGGGGGTTACACAGATACGCAGTATTTT CSARGTSGGYTDTQYF
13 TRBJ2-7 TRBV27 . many TGTGCCAGCAGTCCACACGGCAGTAACGAGCAGTACTTC CASSPHGSNEQYF
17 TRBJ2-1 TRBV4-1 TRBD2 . TGCGCCAGCAGCCAAGAGCGACTAGCGGGAGCCGACAATGAGCAGTTCTTC CASSQERLAGADNEQFF
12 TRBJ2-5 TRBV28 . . TGTGCCAGCAGCACGGTTTTGGGGACCCAGTACTTC CASSTVLGTQYF
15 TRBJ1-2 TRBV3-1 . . TGTGCCAGCAGCTTAGGTCCGGGGTCCGGCTATGGCTACACCTTC CASSLGPGSGYGYTF
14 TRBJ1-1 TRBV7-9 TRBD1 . TGTGCCAGCAGCCCGGGACAGACGGACACTGAAGCTTTCTTT CASSPGQTDTEAFF
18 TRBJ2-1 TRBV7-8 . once TGTGCCAGCAGCTTAGCGGGATGGGGGGCGGGGACCTACAATGAGCAGTTCTTC CASSLAGWGAGTYNEQFF
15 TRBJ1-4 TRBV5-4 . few TGTGCCAGCAGCCCTAGGAGGATATCGGGCGAAAAACTGTTTTTT CASSPRRISGEKLFF
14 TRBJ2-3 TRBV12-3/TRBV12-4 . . TGTGCCAGCACGTGGGGCCCGGGAACAGATGCGCAGTATTTT CASTWGPGTDAQYF
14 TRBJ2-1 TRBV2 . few TGTGCCAGCACCCGACTAGTGTCCCCCAATGAGCAGTTCTTC CASTRLVSPNEQFF
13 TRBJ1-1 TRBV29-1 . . TGCAGCGTTGGGACAGCCAGGGACACTGAAGCTTTCTTT CSVGTARDTEAFF
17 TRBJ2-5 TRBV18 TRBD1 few TGTGCCAGCTCACCATTGCGGACAGGGGGATCTGGGGAGACCCAGTACTTC CASSPLRTGGSGETQYF
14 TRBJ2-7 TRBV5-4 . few TGTGCCGGCAGCTTGGGGCACTTCTCCTACGAGCAGTACTTC CAGSLGHFSYEQYF
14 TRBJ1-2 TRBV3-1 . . TGTGCCAGCAGCCAAGATGGGGGGTTCGAGGTGTACACCTTC CASSQDGGFEVYTF
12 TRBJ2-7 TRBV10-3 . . TGTACCATCAGTGAGTCCTGGGGCGAGCAGTACTTC CTISESWGEQYF
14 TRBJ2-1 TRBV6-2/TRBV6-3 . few TGTGCCAGCAGTTACTCGGGCAGCGCCAATGAGCAGTTCTTC CASSYSGSANEQFF
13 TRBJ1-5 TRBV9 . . TGTGCCAGCGGTATGGGGAGCAATCAGCCCCAGCATTTT CASGMGSNQPQHF
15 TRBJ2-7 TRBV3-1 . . TGTGCCAGCGGTAAAGGGATAGGGCGGTCCTACGAGCAGTACTTC CASGKGIGRSYEQYF
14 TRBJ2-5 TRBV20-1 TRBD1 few TGCAGTGTAAGGGGGACAGGGCGTCAAGAGACCCAGTACTTC CSVRGTGRQETQYF
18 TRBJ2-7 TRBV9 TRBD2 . TGTGCCAGCAGCGTAGGGACTAGCGGGAGCCAGAAGATCCCCGAGCAGTACTTC CASSVGTSGSQKIPEQYF
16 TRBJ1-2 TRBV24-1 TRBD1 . TGTGCCACCAGTGATTCTCCGACAGGGGGTAACTATGGCTACACCTTC CATSDSPTGGNYGYTF
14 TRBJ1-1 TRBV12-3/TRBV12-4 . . TGTGCCAGCACCCAGCAGGTCGTGGACACTGAAGCTTTCTTT CASTQQVVDTEAFF
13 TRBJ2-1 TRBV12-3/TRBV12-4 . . TGTGCCAGCACCCGGATCTCCTACAATGAGCAGTTCTTC CASTRISYNEQFF
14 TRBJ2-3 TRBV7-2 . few TGTGCCAGCAGCTCCGACCCTTCGAAGGATACGCAGTATTTT CASSSDPSKDTQYF
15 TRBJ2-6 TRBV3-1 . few TGTGCCAGCAGCCAAGATCAACGGTTTGGCAACGTCCTGACTTTC CASSQDQRFGNVLTF
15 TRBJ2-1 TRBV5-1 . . TGCGCCAGCAGCCCGGGACTCTTCTCCCACAATGAGCAGTTCTTC CASSPGLFSHNEQFF
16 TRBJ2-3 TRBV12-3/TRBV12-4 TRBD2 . TGTGCCAGCAGGCCACTAGCGGGGGGCAACACAGATACGCAGTATTTT CASRPLAGGNTDTQYF
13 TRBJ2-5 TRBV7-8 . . TGTGCCAGCAGCTTATTCCCTCTAGAGACCCAGTACTTC CASSLFPLETQYF
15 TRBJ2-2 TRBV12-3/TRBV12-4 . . TGTGCCAGCAGTTTGATGGGGTTGAACACCGGGGAGCTGTTTTTT CASSLMGLNTGELFF
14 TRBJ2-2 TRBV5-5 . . TGTGCCAGCAGCTTGTCCAGGGCCAACTGGGAGCTGTTTTTT CASSLSRANWELFF
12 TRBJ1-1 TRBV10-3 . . TGTGCCACCAGTGAACTAGTAACTGAAGCTTTCTTT CATSELVTEAFF
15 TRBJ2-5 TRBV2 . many TGTGCCAGCAGTGAAGCGGGAGTACGACAAGAGACCCAGTACTTC CASSEAGVRQETQYF
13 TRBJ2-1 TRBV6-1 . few TGTGCCAGCAGTCTTCAGGGGGGAGGTGAGCAGTTCTTC CASSLQGGGEQFF
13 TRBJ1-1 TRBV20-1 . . TGCAGTGCTAGAGATCCTTTCTCTGGGGGAGCTTTCTTT CSARDPFSGGAFF
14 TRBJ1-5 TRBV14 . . TGTGCCAGCAGTATCGGGGGGCTCAATCAGCCCCAGCATTTT CASSIGGLNQPQHF
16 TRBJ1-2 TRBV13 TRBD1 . TGTGCCAGCAGTTCCGGGACAGGGCTTTTTAACTATGGCTACACCTTC CASSSGTGLFNYGYTF
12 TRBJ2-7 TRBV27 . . TGTGCCAGCGGGGACTCTTCCTACGAGCAGTACTTC CASGDSSYEQYF
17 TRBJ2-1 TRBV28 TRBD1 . TGTGCCAGCAGTTTTTCGGTACAGGGGGCGCAGGATGGTGAGCAGTTCTTC CASSFSVQGAQDGEQFF
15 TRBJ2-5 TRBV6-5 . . TGTGCCAGCAGCCGCCTGAGGGGCTCAACGGAGACCCAGTACTTC CASSRLRGSTETQYF
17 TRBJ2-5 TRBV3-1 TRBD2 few TGTGCCAGCAGCCAAGGGACTAGCGGGTCGGGAAGTGGAACCCAGTACTTC CASSQGTSGSGSGTQYF
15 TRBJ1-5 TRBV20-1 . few TGCAGTGCTAGAGCCGGTGGGGGGGACCCGGTGGCCCAGCATTTT CSARAGGGDPVAQHF
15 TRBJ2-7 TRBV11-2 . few TGTGCCAGCAGCTTAGTAGTGGGGCGCACAGATACGCAGTACTTC CASSLVVGRTDTQYF
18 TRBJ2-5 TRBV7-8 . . TGTGCCAGCAGCTCCTATAGTCCCCTTGAGACCTCGGATGAGACCCAGTACTTC CASSSYSPLETSDETQYF
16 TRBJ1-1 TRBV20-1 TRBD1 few TGCAGTGCTAGGGTACTACCGGGACAGGGACACACTGAAGCTTTCTTT CSARVLPGQGHTEAFF
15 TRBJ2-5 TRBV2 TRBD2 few TGTGCCAGCAGTGAAAAGCGGGGGGGCCAAGAGACCCAGTACTTC CASSEKRGGQETQYF
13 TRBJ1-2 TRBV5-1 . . TGTGCCAGCAGCTCGAGCAACATTTATGGCTACACCTTC CASSSSNIYGYTF
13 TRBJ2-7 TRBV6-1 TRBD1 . TGTGCCAGCAGTTGGCAGGGGGCCTACGAGCAGTACTTC CASSWQGAYEQYF